This is a list of T cell receptor beta chains from one sample in a study of shared clonotypes between healthy human individuals. Sequencing was performed with immunoSEQ multiplex PCR; in TCRdb, only in-frame clones are kept and a portion is missing. The sample shows fewer than 3 million clones, less than 95% of them seen only once. The sequenced material came from naive CD4+ T cells from PBMCs. The receptors come from a man younger than 30 in good health. Some clones in this sample may be carry-over from other donors' samples. Each CDR3 is given without its conserved first and last residue.

>TRBJ2-3|TRBV29-1
SVRLSSRMLLTDTQY
>TRBJ1-1|TRBV29-1
SVDKGTDTEAF
>TRBJ2-3|TRBV30
AWSSGTGGSDTQY
>TRBJ2-2|TRBV5-4
ASSLTLAGLNTGELF
>TRBJ1-2|TRBV2
ASSALGGYT
>TRBJ1-3|TRBV7-9
ASSLGTYDRSGNTIY
>TRBJ2-1|TRBV6-5
ASSYGPSLNEQF
>TRBJ2-3|TRBV7-6
ASSLARGSDTQY
>TRBJ1-5|TRBV7-2
ASSQYNQPQH
>TRBJ2-7|TRBV18
ASSGGSPREQY
>TRBJ2-1|TRBV19
ASSMTGGTSNEQF
>TRBJ2-2|TRBV5-1
ASSLPQPTEDANTGELF
>TRBJ1-4|TRBV5-1
ASSRREDEKLF
>TRBJ2-3|TRBV7-9
ASRVPPGPDTQY
>TRBJ1-1|TRBV13
ASSPPEGTEAF
>TRBJ2-1|TRBV27
ASTTAFNEQF
>TRBJ1-4|TRBV28
ASSLFRVGDEKLF
>TRBJ2-1|TRBV28
ATQLADLYNEQF
>TRBJ2-7|TRBV6-1
ASSLPGLYEQY
>TRBJ1-1|TRBV7-2
ASSFGGVRVYTEAF
>TRBJ2-3|TRBV7-3
ASSLLAGQADTQY
>TRBJ2-2|TRBV7-2
ASSPQAAGGELF
>TRBJ1-2|TRBV28
ATKDPAWNYGYT
>TRBJ2-1|TRBV5-1
ASSLSTPTLWGEQF
>TRBJ2-3|TRBV6-5
ASRTGPADTQY
>TRBJ2-3|TRBV12-1
ASSLTGTSGRGTHTDTQY
>TRBJ1-4|TRBV30
AWSVGGTGFEKLF
>TRBJ1-5|TRBV28
ASSSIQPQH
>TRBJ2-2|TRBV7-3
ASSLWDTGELF
>TRBJ2-5|TRBV7-9
ASSLDIRPQETQY
>TRBJ2-3|TRBV5-6
ASSPHLRGGLDRDTQY
>TRBJ1-5|TRBV27
ATLARYSNQPQH
>TRBJ2-1|TRBV4-1
ASRRGLADYNEQF
>TRBJ2-5|TRBV5-1
ASSSSSGRGETQY
>TRBJ1-1|TRBV9
ASSVRDWGPEAF
>TRBJ2-7|TRBV28
ASSRVYEQY
>TRBJ1-1|TRBV27
ASAKPPYTEAF
>TRBJ2-5|TRBV7-9
ASSHETGPLRETQY
>TRBJ2-1|TRBV19
ASSFRREGQHNEQF
>TRBJ2-1|TRBV25-1
ASGRSYNEQF
>TRBJ1-5|TRBV7-9
ASSRQGDNQPQH
>TRBJ2-1|TRBV29-1
SVGTTGFNEQF
>TRBJ1-1|TRBV7-9
ASSLATGQGNTEAF
>TRBJ1-3|TRBV5-6
ASWGRATGNTIY
>TRBJ1-2|TRBV6-5
ASSPWTGEDGYT
>TRBJ1-2|TRBV6-1
ASSAPVDRAAYGYT
>TRBJ1-2|TRBV28
ASSQGGANYGYT
>TRBJ1-2|TRBV27
ASSSLNRHGYT